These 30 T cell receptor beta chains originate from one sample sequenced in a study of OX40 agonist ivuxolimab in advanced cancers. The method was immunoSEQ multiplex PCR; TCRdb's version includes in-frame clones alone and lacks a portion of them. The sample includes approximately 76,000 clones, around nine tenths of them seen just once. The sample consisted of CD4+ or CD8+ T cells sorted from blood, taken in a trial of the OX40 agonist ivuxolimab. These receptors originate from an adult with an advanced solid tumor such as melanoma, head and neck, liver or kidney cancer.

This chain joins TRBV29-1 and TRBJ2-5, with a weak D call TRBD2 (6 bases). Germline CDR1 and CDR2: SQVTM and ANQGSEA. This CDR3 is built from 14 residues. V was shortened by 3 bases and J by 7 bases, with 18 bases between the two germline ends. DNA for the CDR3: TGCAGCGTTGACATGTCAGGGAGGTTGGGGACCCAGTACTTC. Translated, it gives CSVDMSGRLGTQYF. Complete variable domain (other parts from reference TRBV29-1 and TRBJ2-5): SAVISQKPSRDICQRGTSLTIQCQVDSQVTMMFWYRQQPGQSLTLIATANQGSEATYESGFVIDKFPISRPNLTFSTLTVSNMSPEDSSIYLCSVDMSGRLGTQYFGPGTRLLVL.

CDR3 protein: CASSSILAGSSYEQYF. CDR3 sequence (DNA): TGCGCCAGCAGCTCCATCCTAGCGGGGAGCTCCTACGAGCAGTACTTC. The chain carries TRBV5-1 and TRBJ2-7, with 9 positions matching TRBD2. Germline CDR1 SGHRS, CDR2 YFSETQ. The ends lost 3 bases at V and 0 bases at J; junction bases unmatched: 7. The CDR3 runs to 16 residues.

CDR3 DNA sequence: TGCGCCAGCAGCTTGTTGGGCAGGGAGGGCTACACCTTC. Residues: CASSLLGREGYTF. The chain recombines TRBV5-1 with TRBJ1-2; maybe TRBD1 (5 bases). Germline assignment: CDR1 SGHRS and CDR2 YFSETQ. The CDR3 runs to 13 residues. V was clipped by 1 base and J by 8 bases, with 12 bases between them.

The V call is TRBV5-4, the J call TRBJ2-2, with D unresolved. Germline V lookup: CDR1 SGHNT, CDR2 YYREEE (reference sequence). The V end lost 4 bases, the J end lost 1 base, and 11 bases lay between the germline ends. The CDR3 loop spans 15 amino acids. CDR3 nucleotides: TGTGCCAGCAGCGCCGGATCCAGGAACACCGGGGAGCTGTTTTTT. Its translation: CASSAGSRNTGELFF.

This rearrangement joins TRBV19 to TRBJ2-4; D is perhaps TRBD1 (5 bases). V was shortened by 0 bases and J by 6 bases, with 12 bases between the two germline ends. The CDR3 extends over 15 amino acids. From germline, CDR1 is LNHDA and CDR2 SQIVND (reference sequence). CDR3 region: CASSIDAGSRNIQYF. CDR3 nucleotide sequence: TGTGCCAGTAGTATAGATGCAGGGTCTCGAAACATTCAGTACTTC.

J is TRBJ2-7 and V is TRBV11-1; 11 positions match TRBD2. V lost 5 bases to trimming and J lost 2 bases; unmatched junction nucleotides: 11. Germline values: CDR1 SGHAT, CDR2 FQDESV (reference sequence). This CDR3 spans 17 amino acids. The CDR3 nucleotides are TGTGCCAGCAGCCCCCTTGCCGTAGCGGGGGGGGCCTACGAGCAGTACTTC. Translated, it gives CASSPLAVAGGAYEQYF.

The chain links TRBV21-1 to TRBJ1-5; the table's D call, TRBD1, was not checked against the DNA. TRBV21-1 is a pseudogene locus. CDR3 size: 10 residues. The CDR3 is CANTNQPQHF. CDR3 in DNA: TGCGCCAACACCAATCAGCCCCAGCATTTT.

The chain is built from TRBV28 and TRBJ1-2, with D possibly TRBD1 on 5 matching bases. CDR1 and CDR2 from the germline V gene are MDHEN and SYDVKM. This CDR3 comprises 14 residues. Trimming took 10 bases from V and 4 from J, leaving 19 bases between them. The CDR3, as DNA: TGTGCCACCCCCCGGAGGGATCAGGGCTATGGCTACACCTTC. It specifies CATPRRDQGYGYTF.

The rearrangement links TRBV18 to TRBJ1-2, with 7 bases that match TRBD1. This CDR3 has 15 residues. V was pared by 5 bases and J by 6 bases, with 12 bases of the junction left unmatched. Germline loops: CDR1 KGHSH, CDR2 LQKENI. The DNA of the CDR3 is TGTGCCAGCTCATTTCAGAGACAGGGCGGCGATGGCTACACCTTC. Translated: CASSFQRQGGDGYTF.

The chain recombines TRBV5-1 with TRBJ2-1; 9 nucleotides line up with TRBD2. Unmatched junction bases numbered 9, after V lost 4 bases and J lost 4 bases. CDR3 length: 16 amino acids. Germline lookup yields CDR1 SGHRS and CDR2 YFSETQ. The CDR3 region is CASSPAPSGTYNEQFF. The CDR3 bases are TGCGCCAGCAGCCCAGCGCCTAGCGGGACTTACAATGAGCAGTTCTTC.

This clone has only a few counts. The CDR3 region is CASSQGGGMNTEAFF. The CDR3 DNA reads TGTGCCAGCAGCCAAGGAGGCGGCATGAACACTGAAGCTTTCTTT. The genes are TRBV14 and TRBJ1-1, with D unresolved. The CDR3 is made up of 15 amino acids. Trimming left V 1 base short and J 0 bases short, with 9 bases between. CDR1 and CDR2 from the germline V gene are SGHDN and FVKESK.

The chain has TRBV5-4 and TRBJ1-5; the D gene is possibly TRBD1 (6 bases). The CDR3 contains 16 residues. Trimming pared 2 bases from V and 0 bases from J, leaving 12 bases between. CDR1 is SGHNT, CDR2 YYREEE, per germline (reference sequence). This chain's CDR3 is CASSFGGPNSNQPQHF. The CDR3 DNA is TGTGCCAGCAGCTTTGGGGGCCCGAATAGCAATCAGCCCCAGCATTTT. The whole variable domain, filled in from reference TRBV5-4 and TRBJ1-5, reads ETGVTQSPTHLIKTRGQQVTLRCSSQSGHNTVSWYQQALGQGPQFIFQYYREEENGRGNFPPRFSGLQFPNYSSELNVNALELDDSALYLCASSFGGPNSNQPQHFGDGTRLSIL.

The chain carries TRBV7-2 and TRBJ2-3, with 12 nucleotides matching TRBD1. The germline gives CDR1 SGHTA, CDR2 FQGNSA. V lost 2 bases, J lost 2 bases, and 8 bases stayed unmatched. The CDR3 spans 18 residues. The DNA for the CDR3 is TGTGCCAGCAGCTTACGCCGGAGGGGACAGGGGGCCACAGATACGCAGTATTTT. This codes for CASSLRRRGQGATDTQYF. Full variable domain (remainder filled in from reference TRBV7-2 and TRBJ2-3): GAGVSQSPSNKVTEKGKDVELRCDPISGHTALYWYRQSLGQGLEFLIYFQGNSAPDKSGLPSDRFSAERTGGSVSTLTIQRTQQEDSAVYLCASSLRRRGQGATDTQYFGPGTRLTVL.

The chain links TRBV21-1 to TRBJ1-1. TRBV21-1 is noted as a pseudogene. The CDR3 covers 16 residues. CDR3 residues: CASSKVEGRIEGEAFF. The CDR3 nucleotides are TGTGCCAGCAGCAAGGTGGAAGGGAGGATTGAGGGTGAAGCTTTCTTT.

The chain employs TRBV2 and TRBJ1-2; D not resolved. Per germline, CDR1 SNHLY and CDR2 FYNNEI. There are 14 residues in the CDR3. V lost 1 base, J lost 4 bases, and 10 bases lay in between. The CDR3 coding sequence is TGTGCCAGCAGTGAAGTGGCAGACCTCTATGGCTACACCTTC. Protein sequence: CASSEVADLYGYTF.

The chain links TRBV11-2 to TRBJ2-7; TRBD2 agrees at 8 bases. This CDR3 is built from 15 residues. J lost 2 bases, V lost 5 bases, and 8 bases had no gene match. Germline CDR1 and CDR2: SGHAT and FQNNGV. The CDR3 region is CASSLEGRGAYEQYF. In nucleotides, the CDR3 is TGTGCCAGCAGCCTTGAAGGGCGGGGGGCCTACGAGCAGTACTTC.

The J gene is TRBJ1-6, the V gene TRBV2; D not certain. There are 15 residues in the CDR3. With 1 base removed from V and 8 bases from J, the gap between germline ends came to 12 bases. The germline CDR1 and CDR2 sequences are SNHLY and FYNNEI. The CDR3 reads CASSEGRAQDSPLHF. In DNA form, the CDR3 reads TGTGCCAGCAGTGAAGGCCGGGCCCAGGATTCACCCCTCCACTTT.

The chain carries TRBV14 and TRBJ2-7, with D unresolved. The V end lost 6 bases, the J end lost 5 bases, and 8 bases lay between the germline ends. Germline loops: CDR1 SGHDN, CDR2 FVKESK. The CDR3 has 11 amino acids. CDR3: CASSLADEQYF. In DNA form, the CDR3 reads TGTGCCAGCAGTCTGGCGGACGAGCAGTACTTC.

CDR3: CASSLDGFSEAFF. In DNA, the CDR3 is TGCGCCAGCAGCTTGGACGGTTTTTCTGAAGCTTTCTTT. The chain joins TRBV5-1 to TRBJ1-1; no definite D call. V dropped 0 bases and J dropped 6 bases, with 9 bases sitting between them. There are 13 residues in the CDR3. Germline V gene lookup returns CDR1 SGHRS and CDR2 YFSETQ.

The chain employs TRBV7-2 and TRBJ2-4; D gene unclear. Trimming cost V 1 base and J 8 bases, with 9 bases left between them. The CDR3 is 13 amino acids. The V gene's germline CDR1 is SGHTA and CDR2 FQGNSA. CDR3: CASSLGPADIQYF. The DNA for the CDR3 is TGTGCCAGCAGCTTAGGACCGGCGGACATTCAGTACTTC.

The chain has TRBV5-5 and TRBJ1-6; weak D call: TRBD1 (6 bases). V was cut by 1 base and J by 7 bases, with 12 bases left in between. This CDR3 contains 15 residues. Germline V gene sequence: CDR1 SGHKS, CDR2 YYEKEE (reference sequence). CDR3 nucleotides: TGTGCCAGCAGCTTGAGGGGGTATTCCAATTCACCCCTCCACTTT. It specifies CASSLRGYSNSPLHF.

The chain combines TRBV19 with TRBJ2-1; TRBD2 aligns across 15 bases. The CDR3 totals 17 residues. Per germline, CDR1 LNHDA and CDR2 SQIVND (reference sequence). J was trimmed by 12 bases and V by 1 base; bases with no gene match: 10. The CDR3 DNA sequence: TGTGCCAGTAGTATAGTTATGGGACTAGCGGGGGGAACCTGGCAGTTCTTC. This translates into CASSIVMGLAGGTWQFF.

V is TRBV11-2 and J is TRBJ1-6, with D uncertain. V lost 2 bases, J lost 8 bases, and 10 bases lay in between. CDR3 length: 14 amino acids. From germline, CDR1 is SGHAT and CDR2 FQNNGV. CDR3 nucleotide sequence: TGTGCCAGCAGCTTAACGTCGGGCGATTCACCCCTCCACTTT. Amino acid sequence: CASSLTSGDSPLHF.

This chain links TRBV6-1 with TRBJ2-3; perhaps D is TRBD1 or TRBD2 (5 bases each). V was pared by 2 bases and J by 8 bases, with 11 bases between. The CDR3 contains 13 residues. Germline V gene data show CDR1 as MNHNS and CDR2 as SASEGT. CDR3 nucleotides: TGTGCCAGCAGTGAAAGGGGAGCCGGTACGCAGTATTTT. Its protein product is CASSERGAGTQYF.

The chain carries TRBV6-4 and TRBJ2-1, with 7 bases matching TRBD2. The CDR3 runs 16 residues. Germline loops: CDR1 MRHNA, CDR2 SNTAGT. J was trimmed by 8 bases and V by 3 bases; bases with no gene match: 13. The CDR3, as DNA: TGTGCCAGCAGTGAGGTCGGGGGGAGGGCCGGGCATGAGCAGTTCTTC. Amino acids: CASSEVGGRAGHEQFF.

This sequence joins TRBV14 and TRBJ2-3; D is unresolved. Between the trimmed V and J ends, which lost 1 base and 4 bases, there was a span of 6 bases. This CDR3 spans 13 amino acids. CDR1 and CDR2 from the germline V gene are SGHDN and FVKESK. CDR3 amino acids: CASSQARADTQYF. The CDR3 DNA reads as TGTGCCAGCAGCCAAGCCAGAGCAGATACGCAGTATTTT.

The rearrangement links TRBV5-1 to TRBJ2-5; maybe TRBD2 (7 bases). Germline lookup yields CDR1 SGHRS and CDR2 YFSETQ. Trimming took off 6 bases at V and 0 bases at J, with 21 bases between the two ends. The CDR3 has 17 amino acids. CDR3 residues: CASKSRGGPRYQETQYF. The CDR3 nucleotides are TGCGCCAGCAAATCGAGGGGGGGGCCGAGGTACCAAGAGACCCAGTACTTC.

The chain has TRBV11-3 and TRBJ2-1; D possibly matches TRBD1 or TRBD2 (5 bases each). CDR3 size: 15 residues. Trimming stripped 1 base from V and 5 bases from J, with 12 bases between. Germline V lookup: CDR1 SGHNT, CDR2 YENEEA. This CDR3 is CASSLGGIGDNEQFF. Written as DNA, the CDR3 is TGTGCCAGCAGCTTAGGGGGGATCGGTGACAATGAGCAGTTCTTC. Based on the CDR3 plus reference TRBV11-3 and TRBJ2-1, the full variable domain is EAGVVQSPRYKIIEKKQPVAFWCNPISGHNTLYWYLQNLGQGPELLIRYENEEAVDDSQLPKDRFSAERLKGVDSTLKIQPAELGDSAVYLCASSLGGIGDNEQFFGPGTRLTVL.

CDR3 sequence reads: CASSSSPGPVRTQYF. CDR3 nucleotides: TGTGCCAGCAGCTCCTCCCCGGGACCTGTCAGGACGCAGTATTTT. This sequence joins TRBV7-3 and TRBJ2-3; D may correspond to TRBD1 or TRBD2 (5 bases each). CDR1 and CDR2 from the germline V gene are SGHTA and FQGTGA. Trimming left V 4 bases short and J 9 bases short, with 20 bases between. The CDR3 has 15 residues.

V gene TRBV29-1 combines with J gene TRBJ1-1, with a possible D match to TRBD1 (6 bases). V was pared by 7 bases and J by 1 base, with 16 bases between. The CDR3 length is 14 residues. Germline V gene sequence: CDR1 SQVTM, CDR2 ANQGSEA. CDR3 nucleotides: TGCAGCGCCTCACTGCCCAGGGGGAACACTGAAGCTTTCTTT. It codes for CSASLPRGNTEAFF.